The sequence of this TCR beta chain was determined in a study of T cell repertoires in cytomegalovirus infection. Overall study: Evidence of both CMV infection and a matching HLA type came from public TCR beta signatures. Findings of the study overall: Cumulative public TCR beta family frequency identified CMV carriers with the relevant HLA. HLA-C-restricted CMV clonotypes gave the most frequent clonotype in two of eight donors.

As for this clonotype: What it binds is unknown. Relative to the germline gene, one junction end is altered; a read error may explain this.

The germline CDR1 and CDR2 sequences are KGHDR and SFDVKD. This CDR3 has 13 amino acids. One entry per CDR3 protein, called by TCRdb with MiXCR from the reads. The data show approximately 750,000 distinct CDR3 sequences, roughly a third seen once. The chain uses TRBV24-1 and TRBJ2-2; D is uncertain. The material sequenced was PBMCs. This receptor was taken from a human donor in good health (CMV status not recorded). Some clones in this sample may be carry-over from other donors' samples. DNA of the CDR3: TGTGCCTCCAGCGCATCGACTGCCGGGGAGCTGTTTTTT. Translated: CASSASTAGELFF.